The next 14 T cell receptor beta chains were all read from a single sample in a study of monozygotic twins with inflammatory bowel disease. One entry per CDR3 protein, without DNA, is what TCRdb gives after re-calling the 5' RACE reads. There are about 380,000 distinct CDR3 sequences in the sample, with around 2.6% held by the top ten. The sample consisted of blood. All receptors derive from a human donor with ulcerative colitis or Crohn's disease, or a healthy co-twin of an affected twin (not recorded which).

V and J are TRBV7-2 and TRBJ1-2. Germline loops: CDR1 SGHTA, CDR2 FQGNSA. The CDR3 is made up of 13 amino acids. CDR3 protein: CASSSSSSGGYTF. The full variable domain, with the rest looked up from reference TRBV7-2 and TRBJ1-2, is GAGVSQSPSNKVTEKGKDVELRCDPISGHTALYWYRQSLGQGLEFLIYFQGNSAPDKSGLPSDRFSAERTGGSVSTLTIQRTQQEDSAVYLCASSSSSSGGYTFGSGTRLTVV.

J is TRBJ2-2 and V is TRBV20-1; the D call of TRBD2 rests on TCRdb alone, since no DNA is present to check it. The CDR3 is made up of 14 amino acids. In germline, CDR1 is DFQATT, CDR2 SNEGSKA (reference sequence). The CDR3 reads CSSRAGGAAGELFF.

CDR3 amino acids: CAGGWGANTGELFF. The chain has TRBV5-5 and TRBJ2-2; the TCRdb D gene call, TRBD1, has no DNA to confirm it. This CDR3 is built from 14 residues. Germline V gene lookup returns CDR1 SGHKS and CDR2 YYEKEE (reference sequence).

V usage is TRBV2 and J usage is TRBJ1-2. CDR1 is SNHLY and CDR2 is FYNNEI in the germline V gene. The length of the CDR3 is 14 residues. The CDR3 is CASHTELGNYGYTF.

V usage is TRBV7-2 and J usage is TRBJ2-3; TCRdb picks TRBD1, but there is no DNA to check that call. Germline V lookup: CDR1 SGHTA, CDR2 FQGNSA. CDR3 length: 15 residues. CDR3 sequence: CASSSRGSGTDTQYF.

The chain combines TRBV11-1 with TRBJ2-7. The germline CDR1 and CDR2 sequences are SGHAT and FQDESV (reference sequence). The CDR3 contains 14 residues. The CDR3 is CASSFDTTYNEQYF.

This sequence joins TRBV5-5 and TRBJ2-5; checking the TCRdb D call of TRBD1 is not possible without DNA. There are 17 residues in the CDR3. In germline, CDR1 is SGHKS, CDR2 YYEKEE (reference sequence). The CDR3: CASSLVGQGVIGETQYF.

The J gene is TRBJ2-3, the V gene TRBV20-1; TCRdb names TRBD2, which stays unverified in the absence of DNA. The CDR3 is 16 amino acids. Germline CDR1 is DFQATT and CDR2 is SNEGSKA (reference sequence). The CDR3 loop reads CSARGGTSALTDTQYF.

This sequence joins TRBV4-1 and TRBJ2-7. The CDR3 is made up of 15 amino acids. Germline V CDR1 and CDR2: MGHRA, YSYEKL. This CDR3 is CASSQEDESLYEQYF.

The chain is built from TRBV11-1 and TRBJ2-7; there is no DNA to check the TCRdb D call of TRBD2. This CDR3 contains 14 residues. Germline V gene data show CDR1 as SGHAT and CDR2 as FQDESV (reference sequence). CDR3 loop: CASTPRGISYEQYF.

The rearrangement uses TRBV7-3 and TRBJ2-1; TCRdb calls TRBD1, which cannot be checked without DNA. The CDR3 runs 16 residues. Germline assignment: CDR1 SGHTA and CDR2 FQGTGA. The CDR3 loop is CASSLPLGTGTNEQFF.

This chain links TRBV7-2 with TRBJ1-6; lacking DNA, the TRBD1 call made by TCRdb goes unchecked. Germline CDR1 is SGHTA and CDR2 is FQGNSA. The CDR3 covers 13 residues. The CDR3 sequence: CASSWDRNSPLHF.

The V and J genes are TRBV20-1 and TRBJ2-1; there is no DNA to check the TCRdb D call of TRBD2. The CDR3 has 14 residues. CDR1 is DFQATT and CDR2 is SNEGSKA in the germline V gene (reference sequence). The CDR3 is CSADIAGTRDEQFF.

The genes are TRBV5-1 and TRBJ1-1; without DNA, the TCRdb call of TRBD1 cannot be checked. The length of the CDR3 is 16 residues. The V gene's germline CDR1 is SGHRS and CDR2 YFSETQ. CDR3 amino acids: CASSLDRSLMNTEAFF.